This T cell receptor (beta chain) stems from a study of OX40 agonist ivuxolimab in advanced cancers. Across the whole study: Anti-PD-1, anti-PD-L1 or anti-CTLA-4 therapy given earlier was allowed, and 40% had some.

Notes on this clone: Its target is unknown.

With 4 bases removed from V and 2 bases from J, the gap between germline ends came to 18 bases. This CDR3 has 16 residues. Germline V CDR1 and CDR2: LGHNA, YNFKEQ. Sequencing was performed with immunoSEQ multiplex PCR; in TCRdb, only in-frame clones are kept and a portion is missing. Of more than 2,500 clones listed, 72% are singletons. Study-wide points: Some patients without response likewise showed low normalized clonal expansion.

The rearrangement links TRBV4-2 to TRBJ2-7, with D perhaps being TRBD1 or TRBD2 (5 bases each). The clonotype comes from an adult with an advanced solid tumor such as melanoma, head and neck, liver or kidney cancer. This material consisted of CD4+ or CD8+ T cells sorted from blood, taken in a trial of the OX40 agonist ivuxolimab. The CDR3 sequence is CASSRPDSGDAYEQYF. As DNA, the CDR3 is TGTGCCAGCAGCCGACCCGACAGCGGTGACGCCTACGAGCAGTACTTC.